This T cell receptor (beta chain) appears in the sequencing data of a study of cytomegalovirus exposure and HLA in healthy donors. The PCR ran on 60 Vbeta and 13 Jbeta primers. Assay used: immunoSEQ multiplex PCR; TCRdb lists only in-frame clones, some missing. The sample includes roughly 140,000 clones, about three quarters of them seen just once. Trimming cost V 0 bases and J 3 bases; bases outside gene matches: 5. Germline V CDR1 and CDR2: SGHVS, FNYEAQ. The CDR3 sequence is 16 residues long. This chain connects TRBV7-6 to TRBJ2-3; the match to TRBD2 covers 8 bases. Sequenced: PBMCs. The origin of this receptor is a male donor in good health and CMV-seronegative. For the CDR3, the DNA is TGTGCCAGCAGCTTAGCGCATAGCGGGACTACAGATACGCAGTATTTT. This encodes CASSLAHSGTTDTQYF.